This TCR beta chain was found in a study of T cell repertoires in cytomegalovirus infection. Study information: Both CMV infection and a matching HLA type were indicated by public TCR beta signatures. Broader study findings: Ex vivo responses were dominated by HLA-C-restricted CMV-specific TCR beta clonotypes. Cumulated frequencies of public TCR beta families served to identify carriers of CMV plus the relevant HLA.

This clonotype was detected ten times or more. The antigen remains undetermined. TCRdb processed the reads anew with MiXCR; each CDR3 protein has one entry. The sample records about 250,000 distinct CDR3 sequences, approximately 15% being singletons. Trimming shortened V by 6 bases and J by 4 bases, and 12 bases separated the two germline ends. This CDR3 comprises 13 residues. Germline loops: CDR1 SGHVS, CDR2 FNYEAQ. The TCR originated in a human donor in good health (CMV status not recorded). Some clones in this sample may be carry-over from other donors' samples. Material: CD8+ T cells from PBMCs. The chain combines TRBV7-6 with TRBJ1-1; D is perhaps TRBD1 (5 bases). The CDR3 loop is CASSSGGSTEAFF. CDR3 DNA sequence: TGTGCCAGCAGTTCTGGGGGAAGCACTGAAGCTTTCTTT.